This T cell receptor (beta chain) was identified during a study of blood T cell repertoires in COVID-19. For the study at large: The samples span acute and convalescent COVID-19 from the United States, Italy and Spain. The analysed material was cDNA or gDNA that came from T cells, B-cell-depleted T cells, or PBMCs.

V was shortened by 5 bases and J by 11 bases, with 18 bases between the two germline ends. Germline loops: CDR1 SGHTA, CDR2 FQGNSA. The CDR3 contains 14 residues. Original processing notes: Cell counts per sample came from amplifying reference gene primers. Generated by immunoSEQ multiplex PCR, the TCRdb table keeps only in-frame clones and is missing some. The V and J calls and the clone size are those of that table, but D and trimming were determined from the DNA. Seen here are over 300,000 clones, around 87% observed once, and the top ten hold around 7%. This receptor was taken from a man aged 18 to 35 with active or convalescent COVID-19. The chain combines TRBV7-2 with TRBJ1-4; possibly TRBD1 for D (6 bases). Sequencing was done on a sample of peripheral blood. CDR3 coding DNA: TGTGCCAGCAGCCTCGCGGGGGGCTGGGGGAAACTGTTTTTT. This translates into CASSLAGGWGKLFF.